These T cell receptor beta chains were read from a single sample in a study of cytomegalovirus exposure and HLA in healthy donors. Repertoires were generated with immunoSEQ multiplex PCR, while TCRdb's copy carries only in-frame clones and drops some. The table includes 160,000 or so clones, over 75% detected once. Sequencing input: PBMCs. These receptors all come from a man in his 60s in good health and CMV-seronegative. CDR3s include the opening cysteine and the closing phenylalanine or tryptophan. A D gene is named only where the DNA matches it firmly.

j_call	v_call	d_call	cdr3_aa
TRBJ2-3	TRBV15	-	CATSRFMGPDTQYF
TRBJ2-1	TRBV19	TRBD1	CASSPEQGTYNEQFF
TRBJ1-3	TRBV6-5	TRBD1	CASRQGLGNTIYF
TRBJ2-3	TRBV6-4	-	CANQSEPTSGQGSWDTQYF
TRBJ1-1	TRBV5-1	TRBD1	CASSLMTGGGSEAFF
TRBJ2-7	TRBV5-1	TRBD1	CASSTGQGWDEQYF
TRBJ1-1	TRBV19	-	CASSVGEGTEAFF
TRBJ1-5	TRBV27	-	CASSRPGVNQPQHF
TRBJ1-6	TRBV30	-	CAWNGQNNSPLHF
TRBJ1-1	TRBV5-3	-	CARSPRRRGREAFF
TRBJ2-4	TRBV19	TRBD2	CASSILTSGSDIQYF
TRBJ2-2	TRBV7-6	TRBD2	CASSLLSLAGALNTGELFF
TRBJ2-7	TRBV5-1	TRBD1	CASSPRQGAYEQYF